These T cell receptor beta chains were read from a single sample in a study of blood T cell repertoires in COVID-19. Sequencing was performed with immunoSEQ multiplex PCR; in TCRdb, only in-frame clones are kept and a portion is missing. The profile shows 150,000 to 200,000 clones, 82% of them singletons. The material sequenced was peripheral blood. The receptor set was obtained from a woman aged 55-70 years with COVID-19, enrolled during active disease. The CDR3 runs from the conserved cysteine through the conserved F or W. Fields, in order: D gene, J gene, V gene, clone size, CDR3 DNA, CDR3 protein. D genes are given only for firm matches. Clone size is given for some rows only: seen once, a few or many times, or a class if the clone is expanded.

TRBD1	TRBJ2-2	TRBV14	NA	TGTGCCAGTCAAGCAGGGACAGGGAGAAACACCGGGGAGCTGTTTTTT	CASQAGTGRNTGELFF
NA	TRBJ2-7	TRBV7-9	NA	TGTGCCAGCAGCTCCTCCTCGGTCAGCGGGTCCTCCTACGAGCAGTACTTC	CASSSSSVSGSSYEQYF
TRBD1	TRBJ2-1	TRBV5-1	NA	TGCGCCAGCAGTCTAGACAGGGGTGGTAACAATGAGCAGTTCTTC	CASSLDRGGNNEQFF
NA	TRBJ1-3	TRBV27	NA	TGTGCCAGCAGTTTATCGAGTGGAAACACCATATATTTT	CASSLSSGNTIYF
TRBD1	TRBJ2-2	TRBV9	NA	TGTGCCAGCAGCGTGCGGACAGGGGGCACCGGGGAGCTGTTTTTT	CASSVRTGGTGELFF
TRBD1	TRBJ2-3	TRBV10-3	NA	TGTGCCATCAGTGGTACAGGGGGCTGGAGCACAGATACGCAGTATTTT	CAISGTGGWSTDTQYF
TRBD1	TRBJ1-5	TRBV28	NA	TGTGCCAGCAGTTCCGCCGACAGGGGGCAAGATCAGCCCCAGCATTTT	CASSSADRGQDQPQHF
TRBD2	TRBJ2-7	TRBV18	NA	TGTGCCAGCTCATTCACTAGCGGGGGTTTCTACGAGCAGTACTTC	CASSFTSGGFYEQYF
TRBD1	TRBJ2-1	TRBV24-1	NA	TGTGCCACCAGTGGGGACAGTCTGTACAATGAGCAGTTCTTC	CATSGDSLYNEQFF
NA	TRBJ2-1	TRBV19	NA	TGTGCCAGTAGTATGAGGGTCCCCGAGCAGTTCTTC	CASSMRVPEQFF
NA	TRBJ2-3	TRBV7-3	NA	TGTGCCAGCAGCTCTAGCACAGATACGCAGTATTTT	CASSSSTDTQYF
NA	TRBJ1-2	TRBV7-2	NA	TGTGCCAGCAGCTTACGAGGGTTAAACTATGGCTACACCTTC	CASSLRGLNYGYTF
TRBD2	TRBJ2-1	TRBV5-1	NA	TGCGCCAGCAGCCCCCAGACTAGCGGCGAGCAGTTCTTC	CASSPQTSGEQFF
TRBD1	TRBJ1-6	TRBV6-4	NA	TGTGCCAGTTCGACAGGGGACAATTCACCCCTCCACTTT	CASSTGDNSPLHF
NA	TRBJ1-6	TRBV28	NA	TGTGCCAGCAGTTACCGGGAGTATAATTCACCCCTCCACTTT	CASSYREYNSPLHF
NA	TRBJ1-2	TRBV4-2	NA	TGTGCCAGCAGCCAAGAATCGAGGCAGTCCTATGGCTACACCTTC	CASSQESRQSYGYTF
NA	TRBJ1-2	TRBV27	NA	TGTGCCAGCAGGGCCGGCGGCCCTAACTATGGCTACACCTTC	CASRAGGPNYGYTF
NA	TRBJ2-1	TRBV5-4	NA	TGTGCCAGCAGCCACAAGGGGGATTCCTACAATGAGCAGTTCTTC	CASSHKGDSYNEQFF
TRBD1	TRBJ2-7	TRBV6-2/TRBV6-3	NA	TGTGCCAGCAGTGACGGACAGGGGGCGGGCGAGCAGTACTTC	CASSDGQGAGEQYF
TRBD1	TRBJ1-1	TRBV6-6	NA	TGTGCCAGCAGTTACGAAGGACAGGGGAACACTGAAGCTTTCTTT	CASSYEGQGNTEAFF
NA	TRBJ1-1	TRBV11-2	NA	TGTGCCAGCACAACAGGGTGGGTGAACACTGAAGCTTTCTTT	CASTTGWVNTEAFF
TRBD1	TRBJ1-1	TRBV19	NA	TGTGCCAGTAGTCAGGGGGCGCCCACTGAAGCTTTCTTT	CASSQGAPTEAFF
TRBD2	TRBJ2-1	TRBV9	few	TGTGCCAGCAGCCCAAGAAGCGGGAGTGACTACTACAATGAGCAGTTCTTC	CASSPRSGSDYYNEQFF
NA	TRBJ1-5	TRBV10-3	few	TGTGCCATCCCAAACTCTAACAGGAATAGCAATCAGCCCCAGCATTTT	CAIPNSNRNSNQPQHF
NA	TRBJ1-2	TRBV7-8	NA	TGTGCCAGCAGCTTGTCGGAGACAGGAAACTATGGCTACACCTTC	CASSLSETGNYGYTF
TRBD1	TRBJ1-5	TRBV27	NA	TGTGCCAGCAGTTTGGGGACAGGGGTGGGTCAGCCCCAGCATTTT	CASSLGTGVGQPQHF
TRBD1	TRBJ1-1	TRBV7-9	many	TGTGCCAGCAGCCCCAGACAGGGGCCGTCAGCTTTCTTT	CASSPRQGPSAFF
NA	TRBJ2-1	TRBV15	NA	TGTGCCACCACCGCCGGAGGACTCTCCTACAATGAGCAGTTCTTC	CATTAGGLSYNEQFF
NA	TRBJ2-5	TRBV19	NA	TGTGCCAGTGGGGGAGGGGGGCAAGAGACCCAGTACTTC	CASGGGGQETQYF
NA	TRBJ1-3	TRBV5-4	NA	TGTGCCAGCAGCTCGGGATCAGGATCTGGAAACACCATATATTTT	CASSSGSGSGNTIYF
NA	TRBJ1-1	TRBV5-1	NA	TGCGCCAGCCAGCTAGGGGGTATGAACACTGAAGCTTTCTTT	CASQLGGMNTEAFF
NA	TRBJ2-6	TRBV28	NA	TGTGCCAGCAGTTCACTAGGGGGGGGCCTGTACTCTGGGGCCAACGTCCTGACTTTC	CASSSLGGGLYSGANVLTF
NA	TRBJ1-1	TRBV28	NA	TGTGCCAGCAGTTTAGTTATGAGGAACACTGAAGCTTTCTTT	CASSLVMRNTEAFF
TRBD2	TRBJ2-1	TRBV27	NA	TGTGCCAGCAGTCAGCGGGAGGGGGGCAACAATGAGCAGTTCTTC	CASSQREGGNNEQFF
NA	TRBJ2-1	TRBV4-1	NA	TGCGCCAGCAGCCTTGGAGGGGAGGCAAGTAATGAGCAGTTCTTC	CASSLGGEASNEQFF
TRBD2	TRBJ2-1	TRBV5-4	NA	TGTGCCAGCAGCCGGGGCGGGGGGGTAATCAATGAGCAGTTCTTC	CASSRGGGVINEQFF
TRBD2	TRBJ2-6	TRBV12-5	NA	TGTGCTAGTGGTTTGGGGACGACTAGCGGGAGCCGTAACTCTGGGGCCAACGTCCTGACTTTC	CASGLGTTSGSRNSGANVLTF
TRBD1	TRBJ1-6	TRBV5-1	few	TGCGCCAGCAGCAGGGGACAGGGGCGGAATTCACCCCTCCACTTT	CASSRGQGRNSPLHF
NA	TRBJ1-6	TRBV9	NA	TGTGCCAGCAGCGGGACAGATTATAATTCACCCCTCCACTTT	CASSGTDYNSPLHF
TRBD1	TRBJ1-1	TRBV5-6	few	TGTGCCAGCAGCTTGGGCCCACAGGGGCCGAACACTGAAGCTTTCTTT	CASSLGPQGPNTEAFF
NA	TRBJ1-1	TRBV28	NA	TGTGCCAGCAGCCGGACTGGGAGGCCTGAAGCTTTCTTT	CASSRTGRPEAFF
TRBD2	TRBJ2-7	TRBV15	NA	TGTGCCACCAGCAGAGGGACTAGCGGGAGAGAAGAGCAGTACTTC	CATSRGTSGREEQYF
NA	TRBJ1-2	TRBV4-3	NA	TGCGCCAGCAGCCAAGATCTATCAGGTTTCGGTACGGCCAACTATGGCTACACCTTC	CASSQDLSGFGTANYGYTF
TRBD1	TRBJ2-7	TRBV28	NA	TGTGCCAGCAGTTTAACCGGGACAGGGAACGAGCAGTACTTC	CASSLTGTGNEQYF
TRBD1	TRBJ1-1	TRBV5-1	NA	TGCGCCAGCAGCTCCCAGGGGGGCACTGAAGCTTTCTTT	CASSSQGGTEAFF
TRBD2	TRBJ2-1	TRBV13	NA	TGTGCCAGCAGCTCTCATTTAGCGGGATCTTATAAGGAGCAGTTCTTC	CASSSHLAGSYKEQFF
NA	TRBJ1-6	TRBV28	NA	TGTGCCAGCGACAGCTCCTATAATTCACCCCTCCACTTT	CASDSSYNSPLHF
TRBD1	TRBJ1-1	TRBV3-1/TRBV3-2	NA	TGTGCCAGCAGCCCCGGGACAGGGGGCACTGAAGCTTTCTTT	CASSPGTGGTEAFF
NA	TRBJ1-1	TRBV6-4	NA	TGTGCCAGCAGTGACTCGATTTGGGCGACTGAAGCTTTCTTT	CASSDSIWATEAFF
TRBD2	TRBJ2-1	TRBV6-2/TRBV6-3	NA	TGTGCCAGCAGTCCCGGACTAGGAGGGATATACAATGAGCAGTTCTTC	CASSPGLGGIYNEQFF